This T cell receptor beta chain was sequenced in a study of vaccination effects on CD4 cells after COVID-19. Overall study context: Samples were taken post-vaccine, and their median timing was 72 days after the second dose. Every well housed around 2.1 million PBMC, which grew in culture alongside around 10 IU/ml IL-2 and about 10 ug/ml peptides.

The authors isolated CD4+ T cells after around 9 days of culture. Subjects were given two BNT162b2 or mRNA-1273 vaccine doses. Data came from immunoSEQ multiplex PCR; TCRdb stores just in-frame clones and leaves some out. This sample yields more than 60,000 clones, of which around 70% are seen a single time; over 2% belongs to the top ten. Trimming pared 9 bases from V and 7 bases from J, leaving 11 bases between. The CDR3 is 12 amino acids. CDR1 is KGHDR, CDR2 SFDVKD, per germline. As regards this clone: Its antigen is still unknown.

The study's findings and limits: Vaccine-induced clones in healthy vaccinees cross-reacted with common cold coronaviruses in only 1 of 255 cases.

The sample consisted of CD4+ T cells from PBMCs cultured without peptide, taken after COVID-19 vaccination. The TCR was taken from a human donor who received a COVID-19 vaccine. The chain has TRBV24-1 and TRBJ2-2; the D is unclear. This CDR3 reads CATRMLHGELFF. CDR3 in DNA: TGTGCCACCCGAATGCTTCACGGGGAGCTGTTTTTT.